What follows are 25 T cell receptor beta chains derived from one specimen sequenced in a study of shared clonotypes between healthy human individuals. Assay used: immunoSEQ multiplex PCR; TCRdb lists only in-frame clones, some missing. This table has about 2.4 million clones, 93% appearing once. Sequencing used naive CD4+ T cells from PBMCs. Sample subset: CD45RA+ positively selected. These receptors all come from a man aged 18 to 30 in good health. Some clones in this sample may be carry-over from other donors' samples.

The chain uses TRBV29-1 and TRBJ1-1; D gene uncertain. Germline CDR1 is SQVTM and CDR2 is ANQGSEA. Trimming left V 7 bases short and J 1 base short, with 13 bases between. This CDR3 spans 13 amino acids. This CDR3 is CSAEAHPNTEAFF. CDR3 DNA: TGCAGCGCCGAGGCACACCCGAACACTGAAGCTTTCTTT.

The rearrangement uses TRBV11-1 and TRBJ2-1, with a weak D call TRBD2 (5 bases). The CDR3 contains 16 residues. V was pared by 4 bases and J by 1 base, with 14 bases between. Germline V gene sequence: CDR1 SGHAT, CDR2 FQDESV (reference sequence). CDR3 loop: CASSSRRGTSYNEQFF. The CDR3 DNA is TGTGCCAGCAGCTCCCGACGGGGAACATCCTACAATGAGCAGTTCTTC.

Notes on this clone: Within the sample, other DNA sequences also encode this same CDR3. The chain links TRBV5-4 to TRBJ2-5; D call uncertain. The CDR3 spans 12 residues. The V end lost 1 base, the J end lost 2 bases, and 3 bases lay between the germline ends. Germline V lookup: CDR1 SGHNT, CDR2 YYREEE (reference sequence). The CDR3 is CASSLSQETQYF. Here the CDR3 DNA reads TGTGCCAGCAGCTTGTCTCAAGAGACCCAGTACTTC.

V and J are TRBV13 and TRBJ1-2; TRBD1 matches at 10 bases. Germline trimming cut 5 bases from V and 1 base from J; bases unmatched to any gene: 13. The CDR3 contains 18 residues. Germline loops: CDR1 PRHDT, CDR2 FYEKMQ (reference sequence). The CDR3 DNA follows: TGTGCCAGCAGCAGACAGGACAGGGGGAACGAAGGTAACTATGGCTACACCTTC. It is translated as CASSRQDRGNEGNYGYTF. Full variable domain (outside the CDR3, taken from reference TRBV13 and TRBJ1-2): AAGVIQSPRHLIKEKRETATLKCYPIPRHDTVYWYQQGPGQDPQFLISFYEKMQSDKGSIPDRFSAQQFSDYHSELNMSSLELGDSALYFCASSRQDRGNEGNYGYTFGSGTRLTVV.

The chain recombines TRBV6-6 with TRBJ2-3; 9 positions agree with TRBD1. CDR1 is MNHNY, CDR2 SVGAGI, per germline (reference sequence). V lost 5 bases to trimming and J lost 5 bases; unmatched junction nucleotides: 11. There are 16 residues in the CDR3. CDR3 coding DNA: TGTGCCAGCAGTCGCCCCGGGACAGGGTTTCAAGATACGCAGTATTTT. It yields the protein CASSRPGTGFQDTQYF.

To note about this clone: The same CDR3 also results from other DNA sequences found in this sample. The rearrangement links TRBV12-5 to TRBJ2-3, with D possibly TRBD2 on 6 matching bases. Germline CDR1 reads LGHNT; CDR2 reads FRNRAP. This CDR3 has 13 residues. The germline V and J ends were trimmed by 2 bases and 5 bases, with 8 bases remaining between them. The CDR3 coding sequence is TGTGCTAGTGGTTTGACGGGAGTAGATACGCAGTATTTT. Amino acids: CASGLTGVDTQYF. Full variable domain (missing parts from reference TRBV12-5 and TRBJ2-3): DARVTQTPRHKVTEMGQEVTMRCQPILGHNTVFWYRQTMMQGLELLAYFRNRAPLDDSGMPKDRFSAEMPDATLATLKIQPSEPRDSAVYFCASGLTGVDTQYFGPGTRLTVL.

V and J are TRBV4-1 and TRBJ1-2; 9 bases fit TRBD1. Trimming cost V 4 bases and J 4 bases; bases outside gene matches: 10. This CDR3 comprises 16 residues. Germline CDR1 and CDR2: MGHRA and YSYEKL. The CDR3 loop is CASSLRTGEGVYGYTF. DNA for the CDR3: TGCGCCAGCAGCCTCCGGACAGGGGAAGGAGTCTATGGCTACACCTTC.

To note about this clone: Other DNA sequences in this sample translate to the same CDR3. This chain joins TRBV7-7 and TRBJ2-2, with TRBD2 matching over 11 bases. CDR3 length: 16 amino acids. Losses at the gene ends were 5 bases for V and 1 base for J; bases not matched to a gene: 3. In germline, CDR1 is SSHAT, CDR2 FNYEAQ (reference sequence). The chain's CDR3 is CASSPLAGGNTGELFF. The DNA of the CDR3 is TGTGCCAGCAGCCCCCTAGCGGGAGGGAACACCGGGGAGCTGTTTTTT.

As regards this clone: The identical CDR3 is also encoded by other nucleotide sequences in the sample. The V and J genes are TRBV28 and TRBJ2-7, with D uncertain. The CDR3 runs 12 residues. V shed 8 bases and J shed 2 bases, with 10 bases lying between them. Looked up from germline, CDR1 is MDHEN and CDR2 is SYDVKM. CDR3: CASRTHPYEQYF. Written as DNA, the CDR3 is TGTGCCAGCCGCACCCATCCCTACGAGCAGTACTTC.

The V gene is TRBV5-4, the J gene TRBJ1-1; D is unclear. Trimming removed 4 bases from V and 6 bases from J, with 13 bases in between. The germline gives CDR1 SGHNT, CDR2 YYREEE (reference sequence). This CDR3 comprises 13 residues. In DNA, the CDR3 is TGTGCCAGCAGCCGTCACAGTGACCCTGAAGCTTTCTTT. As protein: CASSRHSDPEAFF.

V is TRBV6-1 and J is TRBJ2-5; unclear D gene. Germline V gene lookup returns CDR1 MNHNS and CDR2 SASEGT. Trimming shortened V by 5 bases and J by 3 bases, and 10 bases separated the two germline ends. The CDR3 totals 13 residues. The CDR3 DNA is TGTGCCAGCAGTAGCTTGGGGAAAGAGACCCAGTACTTC. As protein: CASSSLGKETQYF.

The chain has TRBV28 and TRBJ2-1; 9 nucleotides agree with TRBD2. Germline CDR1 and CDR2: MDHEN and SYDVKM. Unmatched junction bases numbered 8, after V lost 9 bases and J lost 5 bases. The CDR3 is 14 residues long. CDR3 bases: TGTGCCAGTTCGGGGGCGGGAGGGAACAATGAGCAGTTCTTC. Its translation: CASSGAGGNNEQFF.

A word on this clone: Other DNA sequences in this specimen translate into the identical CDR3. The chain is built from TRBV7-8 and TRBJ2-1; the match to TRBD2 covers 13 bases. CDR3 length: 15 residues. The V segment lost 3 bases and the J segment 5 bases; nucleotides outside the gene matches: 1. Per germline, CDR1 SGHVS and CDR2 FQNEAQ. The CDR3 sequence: CASSLGLAGNNEQFF. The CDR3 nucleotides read TGTGCCAGCAGCTTGGGACTAGCGGGGAACAATGAGCAGTTCTTC.

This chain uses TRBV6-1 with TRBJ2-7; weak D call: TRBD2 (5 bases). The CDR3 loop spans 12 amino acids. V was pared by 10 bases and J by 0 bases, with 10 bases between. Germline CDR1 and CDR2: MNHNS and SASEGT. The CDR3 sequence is CATAGSSYEQYF. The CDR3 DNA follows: TGTGCCACGGCTGGGAGCTCCTACGAGCAGTACTTC.

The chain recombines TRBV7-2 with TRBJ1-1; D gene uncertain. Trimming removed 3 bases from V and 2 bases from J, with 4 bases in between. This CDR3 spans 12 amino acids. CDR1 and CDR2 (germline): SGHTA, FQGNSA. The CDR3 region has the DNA TGTGCCAGCAGCTTTATCAACACTGAAGCTTTCTTT. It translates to CASSFINTEAFF.

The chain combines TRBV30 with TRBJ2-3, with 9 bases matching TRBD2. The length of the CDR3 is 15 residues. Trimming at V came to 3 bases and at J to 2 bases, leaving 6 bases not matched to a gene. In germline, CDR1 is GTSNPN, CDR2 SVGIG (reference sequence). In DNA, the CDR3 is TGTGCCTGGAGGGCTAGCGGGACCCTCACAGATACGCAGTATTTT. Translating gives CAWRASGTLTDTQYF.

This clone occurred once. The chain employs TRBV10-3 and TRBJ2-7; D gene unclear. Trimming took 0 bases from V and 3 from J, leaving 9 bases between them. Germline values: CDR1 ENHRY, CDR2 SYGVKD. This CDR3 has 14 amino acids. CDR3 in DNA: TGTGCCATCAGTGAGTCTAACAGTAACTACGAGCAGTACTTC. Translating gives CAISESNSNYEQYF.

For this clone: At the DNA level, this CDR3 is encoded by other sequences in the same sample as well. CDR3 DNA: TGTGCCAGCAGCTTGGGGGGAACCGGGGAGCTGTTTTTT. As protein: CASSLGGTGELFF. The chain employs TRBV11-2 and TRBJ2-2, with a possible D match to TRBD2 (6 bases). The CDR3 is 13 amino acids. Trimming removed 3 bases from V and 5 bases from J, with 7 bases in between. Looked up from germline, CDR1 is SGHAT and CDR2 is FQNNGV.

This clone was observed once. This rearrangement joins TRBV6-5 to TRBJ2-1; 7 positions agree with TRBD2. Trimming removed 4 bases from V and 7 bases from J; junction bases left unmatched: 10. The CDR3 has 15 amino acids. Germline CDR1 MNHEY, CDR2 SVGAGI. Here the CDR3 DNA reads TGTGCCAGCAGTTCTGGCGGGAGCCGCCAGAATGAGCAGTTCTTC. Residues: CASSSGGSRQNEQFF.

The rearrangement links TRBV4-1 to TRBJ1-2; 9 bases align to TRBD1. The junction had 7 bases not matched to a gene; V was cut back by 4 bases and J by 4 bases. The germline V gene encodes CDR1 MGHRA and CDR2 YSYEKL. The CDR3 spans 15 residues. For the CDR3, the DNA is TGCGCCAGCAGCCCCCCGACAGGGGGAGGCTATGGCTACACCTTC. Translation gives CASSPPTGGGYGYTF.

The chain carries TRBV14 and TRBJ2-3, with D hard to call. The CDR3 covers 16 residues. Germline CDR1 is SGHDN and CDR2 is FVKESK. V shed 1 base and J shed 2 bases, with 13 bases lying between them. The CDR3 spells CASSQGLGRITDTQYF. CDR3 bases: TGTGCCAGCAGCCAAGGTCTTGGGCGGATCACAGATACGCAGTATTTT.

The CDR3 DNA reads TGTGCCATCTCAACAACGGGGCAGGGGCATGAAAAACTGTTTTTT. This encodes CAISTTGQGHEKLFF. The rearrangement links TRBV6-5 to TRBJ1-4, with a tentative D call TRBD1 (6 bases). CDR1 is MNHEY and CDR2 is SVGAGI in the germline V gene. V lost 10 bases and J lost 6, with 21 bases in between. The CDR3 totals 15 residues.

CDR3 DNA: TGTGCCAGCGCAGAGGGGTTGAACACTGAAGCTTTCTTT. Translating it yields CASAEGLNTEAFF. The rearrangement uses TRBV5-4 and TRBJ1-1; a weak D match, TRBD1 (5 bases). The V and J ends lost 7 bases and 0 bases respectively, with 10 bases between them. Germline V CDR1 and CDR2: SGHNT, YYREEE (reference sequence). CDR3 length: 13 amino acids.

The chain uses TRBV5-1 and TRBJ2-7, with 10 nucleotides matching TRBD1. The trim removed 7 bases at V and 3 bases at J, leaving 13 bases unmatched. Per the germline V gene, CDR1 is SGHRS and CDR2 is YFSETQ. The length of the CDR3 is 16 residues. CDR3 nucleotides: TGCGCCAGCGGGCTCGGGCTGAGGACAGGGGGCTACGAGCAGTACTTC. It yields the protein CASGLGLRTGGYEQYF.

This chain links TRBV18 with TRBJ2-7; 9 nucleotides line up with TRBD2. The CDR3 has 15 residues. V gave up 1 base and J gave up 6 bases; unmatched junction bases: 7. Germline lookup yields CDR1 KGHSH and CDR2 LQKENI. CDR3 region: CASSPQREVAGEQYF. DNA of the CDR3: TGTGCCAGCTCACCACAGCGGGAGGTCGCAGGCGAGCAGTACTTC.